Listed here are 24 T cell receptor beta chains from one sample, sequenced in a study of blood T cells in healthy people across ages. Primed by a sample-barcoded 5' primer and a J-beta primer mix, a second PCR proceeded for about 7 to 12 cycles. One entry per CDR3 protein results from TCRdb running MiXCR on the 5' RACE reads. The sample records fewer than 1.5 million distinct CDR3 sequences, roughly 45% being singletons. Sequencing was done on a sample of blood. The receptor set was obtained from a woman aged 18-29 years in good health.

A few counts support this clonotype. The chain combines TRBV11-2 with TRBJ2-7; D possibly corresponds to TRBD2 (5 bases). CDR3 size: 18 residues. The germline V gene encodes CDR1 SGHAT and CDR2 FQNNGV. Trimming left V 1 base short and J 1 base short, with 20 bases between. CDR3 amino acids: CASSLVGAGGLSSYEQYF. CDR3 coding DNA: TGTGCCAGCAGCTTAGTTGGTGCAGGAGGACTGTCATCCTACGAGCAGTACTTC.

This chain links TRBV3-1 with TRBJ2-3, with TRBD2 as a possible D gene (6 bases). Deletions cut 1 base from V and 4 bases from J, with 9 bases between. Germline assignment: CDR1 LGHDT and CDR2 YNNKEL (reference sequence). The CDR3 totals 14 residues. The CDR3 region is CASSQAGDSDTQYF. CDR3 DNA sequence: TGTGCCAGCAGCCAAGCGGGGGACTCAGATACGCAGTATTTT.

In this sample, this clonotype turned up many times. The rearrangement joins TRBV12-3 or TRBV12-4 to TRBJ1-2, with D hard to call. V lost 3 bases to trimming and J lost 4 bases, with 6 bases between them. The CDR3 sequence is 12 residues long. DNA of the CDR3: TGTGCCAGCAGTTTTACAGTCTATGGCTACACCTTC. It encodes CASSFTVYGYTF.

The V call is TRBV12-3 or TRBV12-4, the J call TRBJ1-2; TRBD1 agrees at 9 bases. J lost 5 bases, V lost 6 bases, and 10 bases had no gene match. This CDR3 spans 15 amino acids. The CDR3 region has the DNA TGTGCCAGCAGCCCCGGGACAGGGACTTGGTATGGCTACACCTTC. Its protein product is CASSPGTGTWYGYTF.

J is TRBJ1-5 and V is TRBV4-1; D not certain. There are 15 residues in the CDR3. Trimming pared 1 base from V and 6 bases from J, leaving 13 bases between. The germline V gene has CDR1 MGHRA and CDR2 YSYEKL. The CDR3, as DNA: TGCGCCAGCAGCCAAGGGAACCTGAAGGGTCAGCCCCAGCATTTT. Translated: CASSQGNLKGQPQHF.

The chain couples TRBV5-1 to TRBJ2-1, with D possibly matching TRBD2 (6 bases). Trimming removed 4 bases at V and 10 bases at J, with 15 bases between. CDR1 and CDR2 from the germline V gene are SGHRS and YFSETQ. The CDR3 sequence is 13 residues long. This CDR3 reads CASSPAAGGEQFF. CDR3 nucleotide sequence: TGCGCCAGCAGCCCGGCAGCTGGGGGGGAGCAGTTCTTC.

The gene calls are TRBV5-4 and TRBJ2-1; TRBD2 agrees at 7 bases. The CDR3 extends over 14 amino acids. Germline values: CDR1 SGHNT, CDR2 YYREEE (reference sequence). V was pared by 3 bases and J by 10 bases, with 10 bases of the junction left unmatched. CDR3 loop: CASSCAREFGEQFF. The DNA of the CDR3 is TGTGCCAGCAGCTGCGCGCGGGAGTTCGGGGAGCAGTTCTTC.

The rearrangement joins TRBV3-1 to TRBJ2-4; D not resolved. This CDR3 contains 13 residues. CDR1 is LGHDT, CDR2 YNNKEL, per germline (reference sequence). CDR3 sequence (DNA): TGTCACGCCCCGCTTCTAGCCAAAAACATTCAGTACTTC. Protein sequence: CHAPLLAKNIQYF.

This clonotype was seen more than once but under ten times. The J gene is TRBJ2-3, the V gene TRBV29-1, with 7 bases lining up with TRBD2. The germline CDR1 and CDR2 sequences are SQVTM and ANQGSEA. This CDR3 contains 14 residues. The ends lost 3 bases at V and 3 bases at J; junction bases unmatched: 6. CDR3 DNA sequence: TGCAGCGTTGAGGCGGCGGGAGCTACAGATACGCAGTATTTT. Translating it yields CSVEAAGATDTQYF.

This clonotype was detected only a few times. This chain's CDR3 is CSVQESSTDTQYF. DNA of the CDR3: TGCAGCGTCCAGGAGTCTAGCACAGATACGCAGTATTTT. The chain employs TRBV29-1 and TRBJ2-3; D not certain. The length of the CDR3 is 13 residues. Germline CDR1 reads SQVTM; CDR2 reads ANQGSEA. Trimming took 6 bases from V and 0 from J, leaving 10 bases between them.

The J gene is TRBJ1-4, the V gene TRBV6-1; D is unresolved. The length of the CDR3 is 12 residues. V was clipped by 2 bases and J by 7 bases, with 5 bases between them. Germline assignment: CDR1 MNHNS and CDR2 SASEGT. CDR3 sequence reads: CASSEWGEKLFF. The CDR3 coding sequence is TGTGCCAGCAGTGAATGGGGTGAAAAACTGTTTTTT.

V usage is TRBV29-1 and J usage is TRBJ1-1, with no clear D. Germline lookup yields CDR1 SQVTM and CDR2 ANQGSEA. The ends were cut back, 5 bases at V and 4 bases at J, with 5 bases in the middle. There are 10 residues in the CDR3. Here the CDR3 DNA reads TGCAGCGTTCTGCGCACTGAAGCTTTCTTT. This codes for CSVLRTEAFF. Complete variable domain (other parts from reference TRBV29-1 and TRBJ1-1): SAVISQKPSRDICQRGTSLTIQCQVDSQVTMMFWYRQQPGQSLTLIATANQGSEATYESGFVIDKFPISRPNLTFSTLTVSNMSPEDSSIYLCSVLRTEAFFGQGTRLTVV.

The chain recombines TRBV6-6 with TRBJ1-2; D remains unclear. CDR1 is MNHNY, CDR2 SVGAGI, per germline (reference sequence). The CDR3 length is 16 residues. Trimming took 6 bases from V and 1 from J, leaving 18 bases between them. CDR3 in amino acids: CASSQSAGVFNYGYTF. In DNA, the CDR3 is TGTGCCAGCAGCCAGTCGGCAGGAGTCTTTAACTATGGCTACACCTTC.

The chain joins TRBV7-6 to TRBJ1-4; 8 bases match TRBD1. V gave up 8 bases and J gave up 3 bases; unmatched junction bases: 5. CDR1 is SGHVS, CDR2 FNYEAQ, per germline. This CDR3 has 14 amino acids. The CDR3 DNA sequence: TGTGCCAGCGGACAGGGTCCTTCTAATGAAAAACTGTTTTTT. Translated: CASGQGPSNEKLFF.

The chain is built from TRBV7-9 and TRBJ1-2, with D tentatively TRBD1 (6 bases). This CDR3 region has 16 residues. V was clipped by 4 bases and J by 2 bases, with 17 bases between them. Germline loops: CDR1 SEHNR, CDR2 FQNEAQ (reference sequence). The CDR3 DNA reads TGTGCCAGCAGCTCAGGGGATTTACCCTTCAACTATGGCTACACCTTC. This gives the protein CASSSGDLPFNYGYTF.

The table lists this clonotype with a few counts. The genes are TRBV7-6 and TRBJ2-5; D perhaps matches TRBD2 (5 bases). This CDR3 has 14 amino acids. Germline values: CDR1 SGHVS, CDR2 FNYEAQ. V lost 1 base, J lost 3 bases, and 9 bases lay in between. This CDR3 reads CASSLVYGKETQYF. The CDR3 DNA follows: TGTGCCAGCAGCTTAGTATACGGGAAAGAGACCCAGTACTTC.

This clonotype was counted between two and nine times. The V and J genes are TRBV7-2 and TRBJ2-1; the match to TRBD2 covers 8 bases. V lost 2 bases to trimming and J lost 3 bases; unmatched junction nucleotides: 12. The CDR3 length is 18 residues. CDR1 and CDR2 from the germline V gene are SGHTA and FQGNSA. The CDR3 here is CASSLRWKGTRSYNEQFF. The CDR3, as DNA: TGTGCCAGCAGCTTAAGATGGAAAGGGACTAGGAGCTACAATGAGCAGTTCTTC.

The rearrangement joins TRBV6-2 or TRBV6-3 to TRBJ1-1; a possible D gene is TRBD1 (6 bases). Germline values: CDR1 MNHEY, CDR2 SVGEGT. The CDR3 has 14 residues. Trimming left V 3 bases short and J 2 bases short, with 10 bases between. The CDR3 loop reads CASSYGGANTEAFF. CDR3 nucleotides: TGTGCCAGCAGTTATGGGGGCGCAAACACTGAAGCTTTCTTT.

The sample holds a few counts of this clonotype. The V gene is TRBV28, the J gene TRBJ2-1, with D perhaps assigned TRBD1 or TRBD2 (6 bases each). CDR3 size: 14 residues. V was trimmed by 6 bases and J by 7 bases, leaving 16 bases between them. The germline gives CDR1 MDHEN, CDR2 SYDVKM. The DNA of the CDR3 is TGTGCCAGCAGGAAGGGGGGCCGGGGGAATGAGCAGTTCTTC. This gives the protein CASRKGGRGNEQFF.

This clonotype was seen a few times. The V and J genes are TRBV6-1 and TRBJ2-6; TRBD2 matches at 13 bases. The germline gives CDR1 MNHNS, CDR2 SASEGT. The length of the CDR3 is 17 residues. J lost 4 bases, V lost 10 bases, and 10 bases had no gene match. CDR3 region: CATKKGLAGSGANVLTF. Written as DNA, the CDR3 is TGTGCCACCAAGAAGGGACTAGCGGGATCCGGGGCCAACGTCCTGACTTTC.

The chain is built from TRBV5-1 and TRBJ2-1, with 11 bases fitting TRBD2. With 0 bases clipped from V and 12 bases from J, the junction kept 11 bases outside the gene matches. The V gene's germline CDR1 is SGHRS and CDR2 YFSETQ. The CDR3 is 16 residues long. Written as DNA, the CDR3 is TGCGCCAGCAGCTTGGAGGGGCCTAGCGGGGGGCAAGGGCAGTTCTTC. It yields the protein CASSLEGPSGGQGQFF.

This chain connects TRBV14 to TRBJ2-4, with a tentative D call TRBD2 (5 bases). The DNA end lines up better with TRBJ2-7; the J call may be wrong. This CDR3 comprises 13 residues. CDR1 is SGHDN, CDR2 FVKESK, per germline. CDR3 coding DNA: TGTGCCAGCAGCAAGCCCGGGGCCTACGAGCAGTACTTC. Amino acid sequence: CASSKPGAYEQYF.

Worth noting for this clonotype: The germline gene is not matched at one end of the junction; a read error may be the cause. The chain uses TRBV29-1 and TRBJ2-3, with TRBD2 matching over 8 bases. The germline V gene has CDR1 SQVTM and CDR2 ANQGSEA. The CDR3 is made up of 14 amino acids. CDR3 sequence (DNA): TGCAGCGTTGAAGTAGCGGGGATCACAGCTACGCAGTATTTT. Residues: CSVEVAGITATQYF.

CDR3 loop: CASSFRPRDTVLGNEQFF. DNA of the CDR3: TGTGCCAGCAGCTTTCGCCCGAGGGACACGGTCTTGGGGAATGAGCAGTTCTTC. The chain uses TRBV11-2 and TRBJ2-1, with D maybe TRBD1 (6 bases). The CDR3 totals 18 residues. Germline V lookup: CDR1 SGHAT, CDR2 FQNNGV. The germline V and J ends were trimmed by 3 bases and 7 bases, with 25 bases remaining between them. The whole variable domain, remainder taken from reference TRBV11-2 and TRBJ2-1, is EAGVAQSPRYKIIEKRQSVAFWCNPISGHATLYWYQQILGQGPKLLIQFQNNGVVDDSQLPKDRFSAERLKGVDSTLKIQPAKLEDSAVYLCASSFRPRDTVLGNEQFFGPGTRLTVL.